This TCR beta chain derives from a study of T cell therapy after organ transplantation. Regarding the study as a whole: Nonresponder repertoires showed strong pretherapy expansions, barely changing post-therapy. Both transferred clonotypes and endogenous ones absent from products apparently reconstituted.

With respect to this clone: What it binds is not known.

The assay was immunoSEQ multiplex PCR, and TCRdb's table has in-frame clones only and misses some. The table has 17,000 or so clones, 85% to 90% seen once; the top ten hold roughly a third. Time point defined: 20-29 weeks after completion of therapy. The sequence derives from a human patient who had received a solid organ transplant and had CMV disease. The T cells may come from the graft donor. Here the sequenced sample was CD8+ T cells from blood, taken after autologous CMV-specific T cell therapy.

CDR3 amino acids: CASSLVESTDTQYF. In DNA form, the CDR3 reads TGTGCCAGCAGCTTAGTAGAGAGCACAGATACGCAGTATTTT. J is TRBJ2-3 and V is TRBV7-8; unclear D gene. V gave up 1 base and J gave up 0 bases, with 5 bases separating them. Germline CDR1 and CDR2: SGHVS and FQNEAQ. This CDR3 region has 14 residues.